This TCR beta chain stems from a study of blood T cell repertoires in COVID-19. Trimming took 5 bases from V and 11 from J; bases not matched to a gene: 11. The CDR3 consists of 13 residues. Germline loops: CDR1 KGHSH, CDR2 LQKENI. Sequencing was performed with immunoSEQ multiplex PCR; in TCRdb, only in-frame clones are kept and a portion is missing. This sample has over 150,000 clones, with around 82% found just once. The origin of this receptor is a man older than 75 with COVID-19, enrolled during active disease. The sequencing input was peripheral blood. This chain connects TRBV18 to TRBJ1-1; 7 positions agree with TRBD1. CDR3 in amino acids: CASSARKGADAFF. CDR3 bases: TGTGCCAGCTCAGCCCGGAAGGGGGCGGATGCTTTCTTT.